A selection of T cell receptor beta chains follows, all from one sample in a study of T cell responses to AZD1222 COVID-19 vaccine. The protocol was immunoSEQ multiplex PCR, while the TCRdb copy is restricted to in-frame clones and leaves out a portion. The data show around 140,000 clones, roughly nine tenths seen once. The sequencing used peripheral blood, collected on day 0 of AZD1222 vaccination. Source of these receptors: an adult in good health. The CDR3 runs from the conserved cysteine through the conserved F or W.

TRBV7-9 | CASSLATRETQYF
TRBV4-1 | CASSHGEDQPQHF
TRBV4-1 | CASSQVSNQPQHF
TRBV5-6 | CASSYGQGFGGYTF
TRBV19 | CASSIIFGQGANYGYTF
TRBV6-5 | CASSYWGRPNTEAFF
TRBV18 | CASSPTDSKNTEAFF
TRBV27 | CASSLRGQGAYSNQPQHF
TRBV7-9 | CASSLTGGGSNEQFF
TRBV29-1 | CSVDPRGQANTEAFF
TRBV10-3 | CAIRWAGNTEAFF